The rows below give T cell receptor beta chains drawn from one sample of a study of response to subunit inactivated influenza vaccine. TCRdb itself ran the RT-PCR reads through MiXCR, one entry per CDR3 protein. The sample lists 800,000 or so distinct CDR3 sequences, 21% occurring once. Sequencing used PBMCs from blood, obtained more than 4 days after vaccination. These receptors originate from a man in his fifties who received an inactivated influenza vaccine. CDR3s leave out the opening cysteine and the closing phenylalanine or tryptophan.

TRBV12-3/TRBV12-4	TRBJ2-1	ASSPGLAWQF
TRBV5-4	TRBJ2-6	ASSLGLAGSYSGANVLT
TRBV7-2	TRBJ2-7	ASRGPTYEQY
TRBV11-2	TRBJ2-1	ASSLAGYDNEQF
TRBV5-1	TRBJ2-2	ASSAGTSNTGELF
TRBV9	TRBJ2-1	ASSGSSRRRIEQF
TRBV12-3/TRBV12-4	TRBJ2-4	ASSPRFPEAKNIQY
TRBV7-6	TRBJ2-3	ASSLASAYTDTQY
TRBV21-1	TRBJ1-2	ASSKVGLTPNYGYT
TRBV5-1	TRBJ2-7	ASSWGTGLDEQY
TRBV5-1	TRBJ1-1	ASSFIRGTEAF
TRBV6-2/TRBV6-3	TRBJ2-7	ASSSVFRGSYEQY
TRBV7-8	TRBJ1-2	ASSSLSGVYGYT
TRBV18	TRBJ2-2	ASSPPDGGNTGELF
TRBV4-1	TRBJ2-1	ASSPRDTGYNEQF
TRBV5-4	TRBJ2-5	ASSLGHLLGETQY
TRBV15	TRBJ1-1	ATSSPNTEAF
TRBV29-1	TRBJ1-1	SAVNGGLNTEAF
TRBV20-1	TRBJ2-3	SAISAGSTDTQY
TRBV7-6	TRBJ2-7	ASSLMTTNEQY
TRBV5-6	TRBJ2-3	ASSRTPRDTQY
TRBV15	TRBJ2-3	ATSRAAGGSSDTQY
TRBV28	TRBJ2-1	ASSHPTGALVLIEQF
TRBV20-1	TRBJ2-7	SALGPGEQY
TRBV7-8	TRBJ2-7	ASSLAVRSSYEQY
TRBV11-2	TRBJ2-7	ASSLADRGGYEQY
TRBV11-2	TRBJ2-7	ASSQIHGASGLGPYEQY
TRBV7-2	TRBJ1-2	ASSFQGKYGYT
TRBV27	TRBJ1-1	ASSLFGVTGLNTEAF
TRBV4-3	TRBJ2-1	ASSQDDGLREGYNEQF
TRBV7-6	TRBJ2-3	ASSPGPGQGATDTQY
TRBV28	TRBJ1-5	ASSFGQSNQPQH
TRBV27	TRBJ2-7	ASSLGRLAYEQY
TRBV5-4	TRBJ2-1	ASSGTSGGVYNEQF
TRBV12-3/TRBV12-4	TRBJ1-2	ASSFGTGTNYGYT